Listed below are T cell receptor beta chains from one sample, sequenced in a study of T cell responses to AZD1222 COVID-19 vaccine. TCRdb keeps only in-frame clones here, not all; method: immunoSEQ multiplex PCR. The data show roughly 140,000 clones, about 87% seen once. The sample in question was peripheral blood, obtained on day 0 of AZD1222 vaccination. The receptors shown here come from an adult in good health. Each CDR3 is given with its conserved first and last residue. The D gene is left open where the match is weak. Clone size is given for some rows only: seen once, a few or many times, or a class if the clone is expanded.

TRBD1,.,TRBV5-4,TRBJ2-1,TGTGCCAGCAGCTCGGACAGGAGCTCCTACAATGAGCAGTTCTTC,CASSSDRSSYNEQFF
.,.,TRBV7-2,TRBJ2-7,TGTGCCAGCAGCTTAGGAGGAGGGGGAGGGTGGCAATACGGCGAGCAGTACTTC,CASSLGGGGGWQYGEQYF
.,.,TRBV5-6,TRBJ2-5,TGTGCCAGCAGCTTGGTACAGCGGCCAGGCGAGACCCAGTACTTC,CASSLVQRPGETQYF
.,.,TRBV5-4,TRBJ1-1,TGTGCCGGGCACAGGGACCGGACGGCGAACACTGAAGCTTTCTTT,CAGHRDRTANTEAFF
.,once,TRBV19,TRBJ1-1,TGTGCCAGTAGTCTCCTGATGTCCGGGGTTCAAAACACTGAAGCTTTCTTT,CASSLLMSGVQNTEAFF
.,.,TRBV6-6,TRBJ1-5,TGTGCCAGCAGCTTCGGTTTACCCCAGCATTTT,CASSFGLPQHF
.,.,TRBV5-1,TRBJ2-3,TGCGCCAGCAGCTCCGTGACAGATAATACGCAGTATTTT,CASSSVTDNTQYF
.,once,TRBV11-3,TRBJ2-7,TGTGCCAGCAGCTTTGGTAAGGGAAATGACGAGCAGTACTTC,CASSFGKGNDEQYF
.,.,TRBV27,TRBJ1-2,TGTGCCAGCAGCCTTAGGGGTCCGGAGAACTATGGCTACACCTTC,CASSLRGPENYGYTF
TRBD1,.,TRBV5-6,TRBJ1-2,TGTGCCAGCAGCTTGTCCTCGGGACAGGAGTTCTATGGCTACACCTTC,CASSLSSGQEFYGYTF
.,.,TRBV6-9,TRBJ1-2,TGTGCCAGCACAGAAGATAGGGACTATGGCTACACCTTC,CASTEDRDYGYTF
.,once,TRBV12-3/TRBV12-4,TRBJ2-1,TGTGCCAGCAGGACAATCAGTGGGTCAATAGAGTTCTTC,CASRTISGSIEFF
.,once,TRBV27,TRBJ2-3,TGTGCCAGCAGTCGTCTGATTTTCGGGCGCACAGATACGCAGTATTTT,CASSRLIFGRTDTQYF
.,.,TRBV24-1,TRBJ2-2,TGTGCCACCAGTGATTTGACGGATAGTAACACCGGGGAGCTGTTTTTT,CATSDLTDSNTGELFF
TRBD1,.,TRBV10-3,TRBJ1-2,TGTGCCATCAAGGGGACAGCTACTAACTATGGCTACACCTTC,CAIKGTATNYGYTF
.,.,TRBV28,TRBJ1-2,TGTGCCAGCACCGTCGACAATTATGGCTACACCTTC,CASTVDNYGYTF
TRBD2,.,TRBV11-2,TRBJ2-4,TGTGCCAGCAGCTTTGGACTAGCGGGCGCCAAAAACATTCAGTACTTC,CASSFGLAGAKNIQYF
.,.,TRBV27,TRBJ2-1,TGTGCCAGCAGGACCCCCCCGCCAATGGACAGCAAGCAGTTCTTC,CASRTPPPMDSKQFF
.,once,TRBV3-1/TRBV3-2,TRBJ2-3,TGTGCCAGCAGCCGGAGGGGGGACAGTCTGACAGATACGCAGTATTTT,CASSRRGDSLTDTQYF
.,.,TRBV19,TRBJ2-1,TGTGCCAGTAGTATAGATGGTAGCGGCAATGAGCAGTTCTTC,CASSIDGSGNEQFF
.,.,TRBV28,TRBJ2-7,TGTGCCAGCAGTTCCCTCTCGCTCTACGAGCAGTACTTC,CASSSLSLYEQYF
.,.,TRBV6-6,TRBJ1-5,TGTGCCAGCAGTTACTCGGAGGAGGGGCAGCCCCAGCATTTT,CASSYSEEGQPQHF
.,.,TRBV9,TRBJ1-2,TGTGCCAGCAGCCCCGGACGGGCAAACTATGGCTACACCTTC,CASSPGRANYGYTF
.,few,TRBV19,TRBJ2-1,TGTGCCAGTAGTTGGAGAGGGGGGGGCGATGAGCAGTTCTTC,CASSWRGGGDEQFF
.,.,TRBV12-3/TRBV12-4,TRBJ2-5,TGTGCCAGCAGTCGCCAGGGATGGGAGACCCAGTACTTC,CASSRQGWETQYF
.,.,TRBV10-1,TRBJ2-1,TGCGCCAGCAGTGCACAGAACAATGAGCAGTTCTTC,CASSAQNNEQFF
.,.,TRBV18,TRBJ2-4,TGTGCTGGGGCAGGAGCGGTGAACATTCAGTACTTC,CAGAGAVNIQYF
TRBD2,.,TRBV19,TRBJ2-3,TGTGCCAGTACTCCGACTAGCGGGAGGTTCACAGATACGCAGTATTTT,CASTPTSGRFTDTQYF
.,.,TRBV30,TRBJ2-7,TGTGCCTGGAGTGGTAATCACTTCCTACTGGACGAGCAGTACTTC,CAWSGNHFLLDEQYF
.,.,TRBV28,TRBJ1-4,TGTGCCAGCAGTTCTCCGGGGGGCGAAAAACTGTTTTTT,CASSSPGGEKLFF
TRBD1,.,TRBV28,TRBJ2-7,TGTGCCAGCAGTTCCGGGACAGGGCAGTACTTC,CASSSGTGQYF
.,.,TRBV6-5,TRBJ1-1,TGTGCCAGCAGTTACTTGGGGGGCACTGAAGCTTTCTTT,CASSYLGGTEAFF
.,.,TRBV12-3/TRBV12-4,TRBJ2-2,TGTGCCAGCGCCAAGGCGAACACCGGGGAGCTGTTTTTT,CASAKANTGELFF
.,.,TRBV27,TRBJ2-3,TGTGCCAGCAGTTTTAATCTTCGTGGGGGGGATACGCAGTATTTT,CASSFNLRGGDTQYF
.,.,TRBV4-3,TRBJ1-1,TGCGCCAGCAGCCAGGCCCCGGGGGCTTGGATGAACACTGAAGCTTTCTTT,CASSQAPGAWMNTEAFF
.,.,TRBV20-1,TRBJ1-4,TGCAGTGCTAGTTATGGAGGACCGGCTGAAAAACTGTTTTTT,CSASYGGPAEKLFF
.,.,TRBV28,TRBJ2-2,TGTGCCAGCAGTTTAGGGTTCACCGGGGAGCTGTTTTTT,CASSLGFTGELFF
TRBD1,.,TRBV27,TRBJ2-7,TGTGCCAGCAGTTTACAGGGGGCCTTCTACGAGCAGTACTTC,CASSLQGAFYEQYF
.,.,TRBV12-2,TRBJ2-2,TGTGCAAGTCGCCCATCAAAGAGCCTTCTCCGAAACACCGGGGAGCTGTTTTTT,CASRPSKSLLRNTGELFF
TRBD1,.,TRBV7-8,TRBJ2-5,TGTGCCAGCAGCTCTCCTCCGGACAGGGTCAAAGAGACCCAGTACTTC,CASSSPPDRVKETQYF
TRBD2,.,TRBV7-6,TRBJ2-2,TGTGCCAGCAGCTTAGGGCCAACTAGCGGGAGTGACACCGGGGAGCTGTTTTTT,CASSLGPTSGSDTGELFF
.,.,TRBV19,TRBJ1-2,TGTGCCAGTAGTATAACCCCCTCTTGGACCGACTATGGCTACACCTTC,CASSITPSWTDYGYTF
TRBD2,.,TRBV2,TRBJ2-1,TGTGCCACCAATAGGGGACTAGCCTTCAATGAGCAGTTCTTC,CATNRGLAFNEQFF
.,.,TRBV29-1,TRBJ2-1,TGCAGCGTGCGGGTCCTAGCCAAAGCAACCAATGAGCAGTTCTTC,CSVRVLAKATNEQFF
TRBD2,.,TRBV7-9,TRBJ2-6,TGTGCCAGCAGCACCCAGCGGGATTTTACCACTGGGGCCAACGTCCTGACTTTC,CASSTQRDFTTGANVLTF
.,.,TRBV28,TRBJ1-5,TGTGCCAGCAGTCGGACGGGGGCTTACAATCAGCCCCAGCATTTT,CASSRTGAYNQPQHF
.,.,TRBV19,TRBJ1-1,TGTGCCAGTAGTCCAGGGTACACTGAAGCTTTCTTT,CASSPGYTEAFF
.,.,TRBV29-1,TRBJ1-1,TGCAGCACTCGACAGGTCTTGAACACTGAAGCTTTCTTT,CSTRQVLNTEAFF
TRBD1,once,TRBV13,TRBJ1-1,TGTGCCAGCAGCACAGGGGGAACTGAAGCTTTCTTT,CASSTGGTEAFF